The 19 T cell receptor beta chains below come from one sample, sequenced in a study of T-cell reconstitution after alpha-beta-depleted transplantation in children. TCRbeta library preparation incorporated unique molecular identifiers. Each CDR3 protein is one row after TCRdb ran MiXCR on the PCR reads. The profile shows about 270,000 distinct CDR3 sequences, about a tenth of them singletons. Source: PBMCs from the stem cell graft donor, taken from the stem cell graft. The receptors stem from a human donor who donated a stem cell graft to a child with SCID.

V is TRBV9 and J is TRBJ2-3; 10 bases line up with TRBD2. CDR3 length equals 15 residues. CDR1 is SGDLS, CDR2 YYNGEE, per germline. V shed 5 bases, J shed 3 bases, and the junction held 6 bases outside the gene matches. This chain's CDR3 is CASSTSGALTDTQYF. Written as DNA, the CDR3 is TGTGCCAGCAGTACTAGCGGGGCGTTGACAGATACGCAGTATTTT. Together with reference TRBV9 and TRBJ2-3, the CDR3 gives the full variable domain: DSGVTQTPKHLITATGQRVTLRCSPRSGDLSVYWYQQSLDQGLQFLIQYYNGEERAKGNILERFSAQQFPDLHSELNLSSLELGDSALYFCASSTSGALTDTQYFGPGTRLTVL.

This clonotype was seen a few times. This chain links TRBV6-2 or TRBV6-3 with TRBJ1-1; tentative D call: TRBD1 (6 bases). The CDR3 is 11 residues long. Trimming removed 7 bases at V and 5 bases at J, with 8 bases between. Germline V gene data show CDR1 as MNHEY and CDR2 as SVGEGT. In nucleotides, the CDR3 is TGTGCCAGCATTCAGGGGACTGAAGCTTTCTTT. It translates to CASIQGTEAFF.

At least ten counts were recorded for this clonotype. The gene calls are TRBV4-1 and TRBJ2-7; D might be TRBD1 (6 bases). V was shortened by 1 base and J by 1 base, with 8 bases between the two germline ends. This CDR3 comprises 14 residues. CDR1 and CDR2 (germline): MGHRA, YSYEKL. The CDR3 is CASSQVGGSYEQYF. The CDR3 DNA reads TGCGCCAGCAGCCAAGTAGGGGGTTCCTACGAGCAGTACTTC.

V gene TRBV16 combines with J gene TRBJ1-1, with D unresolved. V lost 3 bases to trimming and J lost 0 bases, with 8 bases between them. CDR1 and CDR2 (germline): KGHSY, FQNENV. This CDR3 comprises 14 residues. DNA for the CDR3: TGTGCCAGCAGCCATCTATCCGTGAACACTGAAGCTTTCTTT. Translated: CASSHLSVNTEAFF. Combining the CDR3 with reference TRBV16 and TRBJ1-1 gives the whole variable domain GEEVAQTPKHLVRGEGQKAKLYCAPIKGHSYVFWYQQVLKNEFKFLISFQNENVFDETGMPKERFSAKCLPNSPCSLEIQATKLEDSAVYFCASSHLSVNTEAFFGQGTRLTVV.

This clonotype was seen at least ten times. The chain carries TRBV5-1 and TRBJ2-3, with D tentatively TRBD1 (5 bases). Germline loops: CDR1 SGHRS, CDR2 YFSETQ. The ends were cut back, 3 bases at V and 2 bases at J, with 7 bases in the middle. The CDR3 runs to 13 residues. CDR3: CASSSDITDTQYF. The CDR3 DNA follows: TGCGCCAGCAGCTCGGACATCACAGATACGCAGTATTTT.

V and J are TRBV6-5 and TRBJ1-2; 9 bases are shared with TRBD1. The V and J ends lost 0 bases and 7 bases, in that order; junction bases with no gene match: 6. Per germline, CDR1 MNHEY and CDR2 SVGAGI. This CDR3 is 15 amino acids long. Here the CDR3 reads CASSYSWGTGPGYTF. The CDR3 DNA reads TGTGCCAGCAGTTACTCGTGGGGGACAGGGCCTGGCTACACCTTC.

The CDR3 loop reads CASSRTSALGYNEQFF. CDR3 bases: TGTGCCAGCAGTCGGACTAGCGCCTTGGGTTACAATGAGCAGTTCTTC. The chain links TRBV12-3 or TRBV12-4 to TRBJ2-1; TRBD2 agrees at 9 bases. The CDR3 covers 16 residues. The J segment lost 4 bases and the V segment lost 5 bases, leaving 9 bases of the junction unmatched.

This sequence joins TRBV12-3 or TRBV12-4 and TRBJ2-3, with 9 positions matching TRBD1. J was trimmed by 2 bases and V by 6 bases; bases with no gene match: 3. This CDR3 is built from 14 residues. The DNA for the CDR3 is TGTGCCAGCAGGGGACAGGGACACACAGATACGCAGTATTTT. Residues: CASRGQGHTDTQYF.

V gene TRBV20-1 combines with J gene TRBJ2-1; TRBD1 aligns across 10 bases. The CDR3 runs 13 residues. J gave up 7 bases and V 4 bases, and 4 bases lay outside the gene matches. Germline V gives CDR1 DFQATT, CDR2 SNEGSKA (reference sequence). The CDR3 here is CSAIGTGANEQFF. DNA for the CDR3: TGCAGTGCTATAGGGACAGGGGCGAATGAGCAGTTCTTC.

This chain joins TRBV6-1 and TRBJ2-7, with D perhaps TRBD1 or TRBD2 (5 bases each). Germline CDR1 and CDR2: MNHNS and SASEGT. This CDR3 contains 11 residues. Trimming cost V 10 bases and J 4 bases, with 11 bases left between them. The CDR3 DNA sequence: TGTGCCACTCAGGGACCTTACGAGCAGTACTTC. Amino acid sequence: CATQGPYEQYF.

CDR3 nucleotides: TGCAGTGCTTTCCCTCAAAGCAGCTACGAGCAGTACTTC. Encoded protein: CSAFPQSSYEQYF. The chain employs TRBV20-1 and TRBJ2-7; D is uncertain. CDR3 length: 13 amino acids. The V and J ends lost 5 bases and 3 bases respectively, with 14 bases between them. Germline V gene lookup returns CDR1 DFQATT and CDR2 SNEGSKA (reference sequence).

This clonotype has only a few counts. This sequence joins TRBV5-1 and TRBJ2-2, with D uncertain. Trimming stripped 1 base from V and 4 bases from J, with 8 bases between. CDR3 length: 14 residues. Germline CDR1 is SGHRS and CDR2 is YFSETQ. The CDR3 coding sequence is TGCGCCAGCAGCTTGAACGGCGCCACCGGGGAGCTGTTTTTT. Protein product: CASSLNGATGELFF.

The chain employs TRBV2 and TRBJ2-7; 14 bases are a match to TRBD2. CDR3 length: 17 amino acids. Germline V lookup: CDR1 SNHLY, CDR2 FYNNEI. The J segment lost 3 bases and the V segment lost 4 bases, leaving 8 bases of the junction unmatched. The CDR3 DNA reads TGTGCCAGCAGTGGGGGACTAGCGGGGGACGGGATCTACGAGCAGTACTTC. Translating it yields CASSGGLAGDGIYEQYF.

This clonotype was recorded a few times. The gene calls are TRBV18 and TRBJ2-4; D gene ambiguous. The CDR3 has 18 amino acids. CDR1 is KGHSH and CDR2 is LQKENI in the germline V gene. V gave up 2 bases and J gave up 8 bases, with 25 bases separating them. In DNA, the CDR3 is TGTGCCAGCTCACCAACGAGTATGGGTCTTGGTTCGGAGTACATTCAGTACTTC. It is translated as CASSPTSMGLGSEYIQYF.

The sample holds many counts of this clonotype. This chain links TRBV14 with TRBJ2-1, with 8 bases matching TRBD2. Germline assignment: CDR1 SGHDN and CDR2 FVKESK. The CDR3 consists of 15 residues. V lost 3 bases and J lost 4; bases outside the gene matches: 5. In nucleotides, the CDR3 is TGTGCCAGCAGCCATATGCGGGGGGATTACAATGAGCAGTTCTTC. It codes for CASSHMRGDYNEQFF.

This clonotype turned up a few times. The chain has TRBV12-3 or TRBV12-4 and TRBJ1-2; 8 positions agree with TRBD1. With 5 bases clipped from V and 3 bases from J, the junction kept 5 bases outside the gene matches. The CDR3 has 14 residues. The chain's CDR3 is CASSPGQDHYGYTF. In DNA, the CDR3 is TGTGCCAGCAGTCCGGGACAGGACCACTATGGCTACACCTTC.

This clonotype was seen a few times. The chain links TRBV7-8 to TRBJ1-2, with a weak D call TRBD1 (6 bases). The CDR3 consists of 15 residues. V was clipped by 5 bases and J by 8 bases, with 21 bases between them. The germline CDR1 and CDR2 sequences are SGHVS and FQNEAQ. DNA for the CDR3: TGTGCCAGCAGCCAACGGACAGCCAGAACGGACGGCTACACCTTC. The encoded protein is CASSQRTARTDGYTF.

This chain connects TRBV7-9 to TRBJ2-3; 10 bases line up with TRBD2. Germline V gene lookup returns CDR1 SEHNR and CDR2 FQNEAQ (reference sequence). V gave up 5 bases and J gave up 4 bases; unmatched junction bases: 9. The CDR3 spans 16 residues. The DNA for the CDR3 is TGTGCCAGCAGCGGAGGAGGAGCGGGGGGGCCAGATACGCAGTATTTT. Amino acid sequence: CASSGGGAGGPDTQYF. Drawing the rest from reference TRBV7-9 and TRBJ2-3, the complete variable domain is DTGVSQNPRHKITKRGQNVTFRCDPISEHNRLYWYRQTLGQGPEFLTYFQNEAQLEKSRLLSDRFSAERPKGSFSTLEIQRTEQGDSAMYLCASSGGGAGGPDTQYFGPGTRLTVL.

The chain couples TRBV6-5 to TRBJ1-5; D ambiguous. V was shortened by 5 bases and J by 0 bases, with 14 bases between the two germline ends. Germline V gene lookup returns CDR1 MNHEY and CDR2 SVGAGI. This CDR3 has 16 residues. This CDR3 is CASSPRVPNSNQPQHF. CDR3 nucleotides: TGTGCCAGCAGTCCCCGGGTGCCAAATAGCAATCAGCCCCAGCATTTT.